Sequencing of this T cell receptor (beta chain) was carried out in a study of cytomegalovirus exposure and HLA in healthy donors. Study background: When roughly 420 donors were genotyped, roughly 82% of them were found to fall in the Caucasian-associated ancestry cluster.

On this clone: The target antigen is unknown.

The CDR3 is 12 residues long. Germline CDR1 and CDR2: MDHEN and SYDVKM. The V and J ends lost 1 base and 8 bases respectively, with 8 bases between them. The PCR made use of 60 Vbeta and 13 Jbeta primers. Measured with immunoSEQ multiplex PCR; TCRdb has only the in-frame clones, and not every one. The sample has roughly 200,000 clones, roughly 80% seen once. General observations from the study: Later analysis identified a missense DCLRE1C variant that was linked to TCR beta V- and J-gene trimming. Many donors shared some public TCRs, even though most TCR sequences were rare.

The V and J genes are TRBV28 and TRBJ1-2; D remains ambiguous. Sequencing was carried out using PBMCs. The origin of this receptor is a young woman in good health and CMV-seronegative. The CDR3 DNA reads TGTGCCAGCAGTTTATCGGGTAGGGGCTACACCTTC. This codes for CASSLSGRGYTF.